The text below deals with one T cell receptor beta chain. These data belong to a study of T cells in Graves' hyperthyroidism and ophthalmopathy. The germline V and J ends were trimmed by 3 bases and 9 bases, with 15 bases remaining between them. Germline CDR1 ENHRY, CDR2 SYGVKD. The CDR3 is 15 amino acids. Amplified TCR beta CDR3 regions came from RNA transcripts. The TCR CDR3 first-round RT-PCR relied on the HTBI primer set. MiXCR was run by TCRdb on the multiplex PCR reads, yielding one entry per CDR3 protein. This sample yields hundreds of thousands of distinct CDR3 sequences, of which 35% to 40% are seen a single time; approximately 10% belongs to the top ten.

The sample taken for sequencing was blood. The chain carries TRBV10-3 and TRBJ1-6; D ambiguous. This receptor was taken from a man between 18 and 29 years old with Graves' hyperthyroidism. The CDR3 spells CAISEVDLRRSPLHF. The CDR3 nucleotides read TGTGCCATCAGTGAAGTGGACTTGAGGCGTTCACCCCTCCACTTT.